This is a list of T cell receptor beta chains from one sample in a study of T cell changes during pregnancy in multiple sclerosis. Profiled with immunoSEQ multiplex PCR; TCRdb holds only in-frame clones, not every one. The sample holds 40,000 to 50,000 clones, less than 95% seen once. The starting material was CD8+ T cells from peripheral blood mononuclear cells, obtained in the first trimester of pregnancy. The receptors shown here come from a female donor with multiple sclerosis, enrolled in a pregnancy study. CDR3s include the opening cysteine and the closing phenylalanine or tryptophan. Each record gives: J gene, clone size, V gene, D gene, CDR3 DNA, CDR3 protein. D genes are given only for firm matches. The size field is filled for only some rows; it gives once, few, many or a size class.

J: TRBJ2-7; size: NA; V: TRBV6-1; D: NA; DNA: TGTGCCAGCATTCCAGCGGAAAGCTCCTACGAGCAGTACTTC; CDR3: CASIPAESSYEQYF
J: TRBJ2-7; size: NA; V: TRBV30; D: TRBD1; DNA: TGTGCCTGGAGTGCGGGGACAGGGGAGCAGTACTTC; CDR3: CAWSAGTGEQYF
J: TRBJ1-1; size: NA; V: TRBV6-5; D: NA; DNA: TGTGCCAGCAGTTACGGGCCGGCGGGCGACACTGAAGCTTTCTTT; CDR3: CASSYGPAGDTEAFF
J: TRBJ2-7; size: NA; V: TRBV11-3; D: NA; DNA: TGTGCCAGCAGCTTAGGGGGGCCCGAGCAGTACTTC; CDR3: CASSLGGPEQYF
J: TRBJ2-3; size: NA; V: TRBV27; D: TRBD2; DNA: TGTGCCAGCAGTTTATGGGCTAGCGGGAGTAATACGCAGTATTTT; CDR3: CASSLWASGSNTQYF
J: TRBJ1-2; size: NA; V: TRBV27; D: NA; DNA: TGTGCCAGCAGTTTCGGGGGGGACTATGGCTACACCTTC; CDR3: CASSFGGDYGYTF
J: TRBJ1-4; size: few; V: TRBV7-6; D: TRBD1; DNA: TGTGCCAGCAGCTTATGGGACAGAGATGAAAAACTGTTTTTT; CDR3: CASSLWDRDEKLFF
J: TRBJ2-7; size: NA; V: TRBV7-9; D: NA; DNA: TGTGCCAGCAGCTTCCGTGGCGGGGAACTCTCCTACGAGCAGTACTTC; CDR3: CASSFRGGELSYEQYF
J: TRBJ1-1; size: NA; V: TRBV4-1; D: NA; DNA: TGCGCCAGCAGCCAACCTTGGGGGCAGAATCCAAACACTGAAGCTTTCTTT; CDR3: CASSQPWGQNPNTEAFF
J: TRBJ2-2; size: NA; V: TRBV7-3; D: NA; DNA: TGTGCCAGCAGCTTCGGGGGCACCGGGGAGCTGTTTTTT; CDR3: CASSFGGTGELFF
J: TRBJ1-1; size: NA; V: TRBV29-1; D: NA; DNA: TGCAGCGTTGTGAAGGGGGTTGACACTGAAGCTTTCTTT; CDR3: CSVVKGVDTEAFF
J: TRBJ2-5; size: NA; V: TRBV4-1; D: TRBD2; DNA: TGCGCCAGCAGCCCGACGACTAGCGGGGGGGATGAAGAGACCCAGTACTTC; CDR3: CASSPTTSGGDEETQYF
J: TRBJ2-1; size: NA; V: TRBV19; D: TRBD1; DNA: TGTGCCAGTAGTATGTCCGGGACAGATTACAATGAGCAGTTCTTC; CDR3: CASSMSGTDYNEQFF
J: TRBJ1-2; size: NA; V: TRBV30; D: NA; DNA: TGTGCCTGGAGGGACAGAGCCTATGGCTACACCTTC; CDR3: CAWRDRAYGYTF
J: TRBJ1-3; size: few; V: TRBV30; D: NA; DNA: TGTGCCTGGAGTGTAGGCAGGGGCTTTGGAAACACCATATATTTT; CDR3: CAWSVGRGFGNTIYF
J: TRBJ1-2; size: few; V: TRBV18; D: NA; DNA: TGTGCCAGCTCACTTGACGTAGGGCGGGCAGCTGAGTATGGCTACACCTTC; CDR3: CASSLDVGRAAEYGYTF
J: TRBJ2-7; size: NA; V: TRBV7-9; D: TRBD1; DNA: TGTGCCAGCAGCTTACGACAGGGCTCCTACGAGCAGTACTTC; CDR3: CASSLRQGSYEQYF
J: TRBJ2-7; size: NA; V: TRBV7-9; D: TRBD1; DNA: TGTGCCAGCAGCCCGAGACAGGGCCTCAACGAGCAGTACTTC; CDR3: CASSPRQGLNEQYF
J: TRBJ2-7; size: NA; V: TRBV30; D: NA; DNA: TGTGCCTGGAGTGTACTGTGGGGGGCCTACGAGCAGTACTTC; CDR3: CAWSVLWGAYEQYF
J: TRBJ2-5; size: NA; V: TRBV11-3; D: TRBD1; DNA: TGTGCCAGCAGCAAAGACGTAGGGGGCAACGGGGAGACCCAGTACTTC; CDR3: CASSKDVGGNGETQYF
J: TRBJ1-2; size: once; V: TRBV10-2; D: NA; DNA: TGCGCCAGCAGTGAGGGGCAGGGCTACACCTTC; CDR3: CASSEGQGYTF
J: TRBJ2-1; size: NA; V: TRBV19; D: TRBD1; DNA: TGTGCCAGTAGTATGACAGGGCGGCCCTACAATGAGCAGTTCTTC; CDR3: CASSMTGRPYNEQFF
J: TRBJ1-2; size: once; V: TRBV2; D: TRBD1; DNA: TGTGCCAGCAGTGGACAGGGGGATGGCTACACCTTC; CDR3: CASSGQGDGYTF
J: TRBJ2-7; size: NA; V: TRBV5-1; D: TRBD2; DNA: TGCGCCAGCAGCTTGTCAGTAGGGCCGGGAGGGCCCTACGAGCAGTACTTC; CDR3: CASSLSVGPGGPYEQYF
J: TRBJ2-5; size: NA; V: TRBV30; D: NA; DNA: TGTGCCTGGACGGTAGGGTCGACTAGAGTACAAGAGACCCAGTACTTC; CDR3: CAWTVGSTRVQETQYF
J: TRBJ1-5; size: NA; V: TRBV6-5; D: NA; DNA: TGTGCCAGCAGTCAGTCTTCTAGGCAGCCCCAGCATTTT; CDR3: CASSQSSRQPQHF
J: TRBJ2-5; size: NA; V: TRBV27; D: NA; DNA: TGTGCCAGCAGTTTAGGCCTGTACCAAGAGACCCAGTACTTC; CDR3: CASSLGLYQETQYF
J: TRBJ1-2; size: NA; V: TRBV13; D: NA; DNA: TGTGCCAGCAGCCTCAACCAGGAAAACTATGGCTACACCTTC; CDR3: CASSLNQENYGYTF
J: TRBJ1-1; size: NA; V: TRBV27; D: TRBD1; DNA: TGTGCCAGCAGCCTCGCGGGACAGGGGCACACTGAAGCTTTCTTT; CDR3: CASSLAGQGHTEAFF
J: TRBJ1-3; size: NA; V: TRBV4-2; D: NA; DNA: TGTGCCAGCAGCCAAGAAGAGTGGGCAGGGGGAAACACCATATATTTT; CDR3: CASSQEEWAGGNTIYF
J: TRBJ2-7; size: NA; V: TRBV27; D: TRBD2; DNA: TGTGCCAGCAGTTTGTCAGCGGGACTAGCTCAAGACGAGCAGTACTTC; CDR3: CASSLSAGLAQDEQYF
J: TRBJ2-7; size: few; V: TRBV5-1; D: NA; DNA: TGCGCCAGCAGCTTGTCGCCAGGGCCTGAGGAGCAGTACTTC; CDR3: CASSLSPGPEEQYF
J: TRBJ2-3; size: NA; V: TRBV2; D: NA; DNA: TGTGCCAGCAGTGCAGTGCGGGACAGAAGGACAGATACGCAGTATTTT; CDR3: CASSAVRDRRTDTQYF
J: TRBJ2-7; size: NA; V: TRBV7-6; D: TRBD1; DNA: TGTGCCAGCAGCCCAGAGACAGGGGCCGACAACGAGCAGTACTTC; CDR3: CASSPETGADNEQYF
J: TRBJ1-5; size: NA; V: TRBV19; D: NA; DNA: TGTGCCAGTCGGATCCAGGGCCGCAATCAGCCCCAGCATTTT; CDR3: CASRIQGRNQPQHF
J: TRBJ2-1; size: NA; V: TRBV18; D: TRBD2; DNA: TGTGCCAGCTCATGGCCAATGGATGCGGGGGTCCCGCGATTTACCTACAATGAGCAGTTCTTC; CDR3: CASSWPMDAGVPRFTYNEQFF
J: TRBJ2-7; size: NA; V: TRBV5-1; D: TRBD1; DNA: TGCGCCAGCAGCTTGGGCAGGGGGCTCTACGAGCAGTACTTC; CDR3: CASSLGRGLYEQYF
J: TRBJ1-1; size: NA; V: TRBV29-1; D: TRBD1; DNA: TGCAGCGACCGGCGCCCAGACAGGGGTAGGTCTGAAGCTTTCTTT; CDR3: CSDRRPDRGRSEAFF
J: TRBJ1-1; size: once; V: TRBV19; D: NA; DNA: TGTGCCAGTAGTATTACAGGTTGGTTGAACACTGAAGCTTTCTTT; CDR3: CASSITGWLNTEAFF
J: TRBJ2-1; size: NA; V: TRBV13; D: TRBD2; DNA: TGTGCCAGCAGCCAGTCTGGGACTATCAATGAGCAGTTCTTC; CDR3: CASSQSGTINEQFF
J: TRBJ2-7; size: NA; V: TRBV7-9; D: TRBD2; DNA: TGTGCCAGCAGCTTAGTAGGTCTAGCGGGAGGCGACGAGCAGTACTTC; CDR3: CASSLVGLAGGDEQYF
J: TRBJ1-2; size: NA; V: TRBV5-6; D: NA; DNA: TGTGCCAGCAGCTTCAAGGGGTTCGCCTATGGCTACACCTTC; CDR3: CASSFKGFAYGYTF
J: TRBJ2-1; size: NA; V: TRBV9; D: NA; DNA: TGTGCCAGCAGCGTAAGGGTTAGCGATGAGCAGTTCTTC; CDR3: CASSVRVSDEQFF
J: TRBJ2-1; size: NA; V: TRBV14; D: TRBD2; DNA: TGTGCCAGCAGCCAAGAGTGGGCTAGCGGAAGGGACAATGAGCAGTTCTTC; CDR3: CASSQEWASGRDNEQFF
J: TRBJ2-7; size: NA; V: TRBV29-1; D: TRBD1; DNA: TGCAGCGTGGCTTCTGGACAGGGGTTCTACGAGCAGTACTTC; CDR3: CSVASGQGFYEQYF
J: TRBJ2-7; size: once; V: TRBV19; D: NA; DNA: TGTGCCAGTAGTATAGGGTCAGGACAATACGAGCAGTACTTC; CDR3: CASSIGSGQYEQYF